This T cell receptor beta chain was found in a study of tumor and adjacent non-tumor tissue in lung cancer. Turning to the study itself: The cohort had 12 to 13 adenocarcinoma, a couple of squamous cell and 1 small cell patients.

The CDR3 length is 16 residues. In germline, CDR1 is LGHNA, CDR2 YNFKEQ. This sample's RNA came from whole unsorted tissue. Three rounds of nested PCR, following a modified ARM-PCR protocol, produced the TCRbeta library. One entry per CDR3 protein results from TCRdb running MiXCR on the multiplex PCR reads. The profile shows tens of thousands of distinct CDR3 sequences, 60% to 85% of them singletons. Overall study results and limits: Tumor tissue had significantly higher TCR diversity than normal lung. Patients with more diverse tumor TCRs had worse survival.

With respect to this clonotype: Its specificity is not known. At one of its ends the junction is not consistent with the germline gene, which may arise from a read error.

V gene TRBV4-2 combines with J gene TRBJ2-1; 7 positions match TRBD2. The sample taken for sequencing was lung tumor tissue. The origin of this receptor is a woman aged 45 to 65 with non-small cell lung cancer. The CDR3 DNA follows: TGTGCCAGCAACCAAGAAAGATTAGCGGGCTGGAATGAGCAGTTCTTC. It yields the protein CASNQERLAGWNEQFF.